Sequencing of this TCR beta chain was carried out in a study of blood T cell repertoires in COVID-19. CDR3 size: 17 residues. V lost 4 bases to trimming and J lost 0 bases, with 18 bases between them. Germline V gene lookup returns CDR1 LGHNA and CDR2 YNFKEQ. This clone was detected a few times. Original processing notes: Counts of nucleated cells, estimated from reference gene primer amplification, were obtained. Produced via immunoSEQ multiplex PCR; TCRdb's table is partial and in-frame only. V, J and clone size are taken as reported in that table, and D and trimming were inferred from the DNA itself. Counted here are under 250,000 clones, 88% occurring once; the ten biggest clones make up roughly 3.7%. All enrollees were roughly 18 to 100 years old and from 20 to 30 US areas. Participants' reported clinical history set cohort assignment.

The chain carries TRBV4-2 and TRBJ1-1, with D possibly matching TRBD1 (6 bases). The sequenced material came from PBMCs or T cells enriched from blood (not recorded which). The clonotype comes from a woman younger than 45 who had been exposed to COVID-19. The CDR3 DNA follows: TGTGCCAGCAGCCCGATCTGGACAGACACCCTGAACACTGAAGCTTTCTTT. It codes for CASSPIWTDTLNTEAFF.